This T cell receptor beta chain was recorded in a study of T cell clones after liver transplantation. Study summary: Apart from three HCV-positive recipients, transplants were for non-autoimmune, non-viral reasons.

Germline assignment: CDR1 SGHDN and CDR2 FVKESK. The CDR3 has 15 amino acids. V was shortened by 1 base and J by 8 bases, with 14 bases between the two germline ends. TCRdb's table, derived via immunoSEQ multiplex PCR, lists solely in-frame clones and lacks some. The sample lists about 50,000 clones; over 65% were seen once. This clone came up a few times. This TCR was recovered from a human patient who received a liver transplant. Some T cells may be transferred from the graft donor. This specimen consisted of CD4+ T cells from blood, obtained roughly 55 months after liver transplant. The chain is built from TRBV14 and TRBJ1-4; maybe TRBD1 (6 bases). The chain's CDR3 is CASSQGRYRDEKLFF. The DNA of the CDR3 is TGTGCCAGCAGCCAAGGTCGGTACAGGGACGAAAAACTGTTTTTT.